This T cell receptor beta chain appears in the sequencing data of a study of beta chain features in type 1 diabetes. A single heparinised draw of around 110 mL on average was taken per donor. V gave up 0 bases and J gave up 3 bases, with 10 bases separating them. The CDR3 spans 15 residues. In germline, CDR1 is SGHRS, CDR2 YFSETQ. This clone was observed a few times. Its specificity is not known. Expressed TCRB transcripts were sequenced because the isolated RNA had all been reverse transcribed beforehand. Using immunoSEQ multiplex PCR, the repertoire was profiled, and TCRdb retains in-frame clones only, with some absent. The table shows 400,000 or so clones, with 9.5% to 10% occurring only once. Study-level points and caveats: Type 1 diabetes patients had moderately but significantly shorter TCRB CDR3s in all four CD4+ subsets.

Sequences were obtained from central memory CD4+ T cells from blood. The chain has TRBV5-1 and TRBJ1-3; D unclear. The sequence was obtained from a man aged 25-45 years with type 1 diabetes. For the CDR3, the DNA is TGCGCCAGCAGCTTGGGTGGAGACCTTGGAAACACCATATATTTT. It codes for CASSLGGDLGNTIYF.